One sample yielded the 19 T cell receptor beta chains listed below, sequenced in a study of CD8 T cells in ankylosing spondylitis. General study points: Blood from ankylosing spondylitis patients appeared to carry a characteristic roughly eight-variant TCR beta motif.

Their recognized antigens are unknown. TCRdb reanalysed the 5' RACE reads using MiXCR and keeps one entry per CDR3 protein. The sample consists of more than 400,000 distinct CDR3 sequences, approximately 5% of them appearing once. The specimen sequenced was blood, either unsorted or a sorted T cell fraction (not recorded which). These TCRs come from a male donor with ankylosing spondylitis.

Many counts were recorded for this clonotype. This chain joins TRBV4-1 and TRBJ1-5, with TRBD1 as a possible D gene (5 bases). V was clipped by 1 base and J by 0 bases, with 13 bases between them. The germline V gene encodes CDR1 MGHRA and CDR2 YSYEKL. The CDR3 totals 17 residues. CDR3 in amino acids: CASSQVGRGNSNQPQHF. CDR3 sequence (DNA): TGCGCCAGCAGCCAAGTCGGTCGGGGGAATAGCAATCAGCCCCAGCATTTT.

This clonotype was counted a few times. The chain is built from TRBV6-7 and TRBJ2-5, with 7 bases matching TRBD2. TRBV6-7 is identified as an open reading frame with a role that is uncertain. The V and J ends lost 5 bases and 4 bases, in that order; junction bases with no gene match: 13. The CDR3 contains 16 residues. CDR3 sequence: CASSTSGTVKRETQYF. Written as DNA, the CDR3 is TGTGCCAGCAGTACAAGCGGGACGGTGAAGAGAGAGACCCAGTACTTC.

This clonotype has at least ten counts. The J gene is TRBJ2-7, the V gene TRBV27, with TRBD1 matching 9 bases. Germline CDR1 and CDR2: MNHEY and SMNVEV (reference sequence). V trimming: 2 bases; J trimming: 7 bases; junction bases outside the gene matches: 9. The CDR3 is 15 residues long. Here the CDR3 reads CASSLNPTGGPEQYF. The DNA of the CDR3 is TGTGCCAGCAGTTTAAACCCCACAGGGGGCCCTGAGCAGTACTTC.

This clonotype appeared many times. The gene calls are TRBV6-2 or TRBV6-3 and TRBJ2-1; 8 bases fit TRBD1. V gave up 1 base and J gave up 7 bases; unmatched junction bases: 9. This CDR3 comprises 16 residues. CDR1 and CDR2 from the germline V gene are MNHEY and SVGEGT. In DNA, the CDR3 is TGTGCCAGCAGTTACTATCGCAGGGGGCAAGGTAATGAGCAGTTCTTC. Protein sequence: CASSYYRRGQGNEQFF.

This clonotype was detected only a few times. The genes are TRBV20-1 and TRBJ2-3, with 10 positions matching TRBD2. Trimming removed 3 bases from V and 2 bases from J; junction bases left unmatched: 5. The CDR3 length is 15 residues. Germline CDR1 DFQATT, CDR2 SNEGSKA (reference sequence). The CDR3 nucleotides read TGCAGTGCTAGTAGAGCGGGAGGGTTCACAGATACGCAGTATTTT. This gives the protein CSASRAGGFTDTQYF.

This clonotype showed up many times. The chain joins TRBV12-3 or TRBV12-4 to TRBJ2-2, with TRBD1 matching over 10 bases. Trimming removed 6 bases from V and 6 bases from J; junction bases left unmatched: 7. The CDR3 is 15 residues long. The chain's CDR3 is CASSKTGGLAGELFF. CDR3 nucleotide sequence: TGTGCCAGCAGCAAGACAGGGGGCTTGGCCGGGGAGCTGTTTTTT.

The gene calls are TRBV7-9 and TRBJ1-2; 10 bases line up with TRBD1. The junction had 13 bases not matched to a gene; V was cut back by 5 bases and J by 4 bases. Germline V gene sequence: CDR1 SEHNR, CDR2 FQNEAQ (reference sequence). This CDR3 has 17 residues. The CDR3 region is CASSPGTGVRRPYGYTF. In nucleotides, the CDR3 is TGTGCCAGCAGCCCTGGGACAGGGGTCCGCCGCCCCTATGGCTACACCTTC.

In this sample, this clonotype turned up a few times. The chain carries TRBV20-1 and TRBJ2-1; 9 positions agree with TRBD2. There are 15 residues in the CDR3. Trimming took 5 bases from V and 4 from J; bases not matched to a gene: 9. Germline V gives CDR1 DFQATT, CDR2 SNEGSKA (reference sequence). In DNA, the CDR3 is TGCAGTGCTCCTCGACCGGGACTAGCATACAATGAGCAGTTCTTC. Its protein is CSAPRPGLAYNEQFF.

This clonotype was recorded at least ten times. The chain couples TRBV6-2 or TRBV6-3 to TRBJ2-1; either TRBD1 or TRBD2 may fit D (6 bases each). The CDR3 has 13 residues. Germline V gene sequence: CDR1 MNHEY, CDR2 SVGEGT. V shed 5 bases and J shed 6 bases, with 11 bases lying between them. CDR3 sequence: CASSPGAGNEQFF. CDR3 DNA sequence: TGTGCCAGCAGTCCGGGGGCCGGCAATGAGCAGTTCTTC.

A note on this clonotype: This may be a read error: a much more frequent sequence differs by one nucleotide. V usage is TRBV6-2 or TRBV6-3 and J usage is TRBJ2-7, with D maybe TRBD1 (6 bases). There are 14 residues in the CDR3. CDR1 and CDR2 from the germline V gene are MNHEY and SVGEGT. The CDR3 loop is CACRESGHPYEQYF. The CDR3, as DNA: TGTGCCTGCAGAGAATCGGGACATCCCTACGAGCAGTACTTC.

This clonotype was observed at least ten times. The chain uses TRBV5-6 and TRBJ2-5, with D possibly matching TRBD2 (6 bases). The CDR3 covers 14 residues. Germline V gene sequence: CDR1 SGHDT, CDR2 YYEEEE. Trimming shortened V by 2 bases and J by 1 base, and 9 bases separated the two germline ends. CDR3 loop: CASSFVEGQETQYF. The CDR3 DNA reads TGTGCCAGCAGCTTTGTGGAGGGCCAAGAGACCCAGTACTTC.

This chain joins TRBV6-1 and TRBJ2-5, with 7 bases lining up with TRBD1. The length of the CDR3 is 13 residues. V was pared by 2 bases and J by 5 bases, with 2 bases of the junction left unmatched. The germline CDR1 and CDR2 sequences are MNHNS and SASEGT. The CDR3, as DNA: TGTGCCAGCAGTGAAACAGGGGACGAGACCCAGTACTTC. This sequence encodes CASSETGDETQYF.

This clonotype was counted ten times or more. The chain carries TRBV6-2 or TRBV6-3 and TRBJ2-1; 7 bases are shared with TRBD2. Germline V lookup: CDR1 MNHEY, CDR2 SVGEGT. The CDR3 is made up of 14 amino acids. Trimming cost V 8 bases and J 7 bases; bases outside gene matches: 11. The DNA of the CDR3 is TGTGCCAGCCAAAGGAGCGGGACTGGTAATGAGCAGTTCTTC. Encoded protein: CASQRSGTGNEQFF.

This clonotype appeared many times. V is TRBV20-1 and J is TRBJ1-1, with a weak D call TRBD1 (5 bases). CDR3 length: 11 amino acids. Germline values: CDR1 DFQATT, CDR2 SNEGSKA (reference sequence). Trimming removed 6 bases at V and 10 bases at J, with 15 bases between. The CDR3 DNA reads as TGCAGTGCCACTCTTTCAAGGGGAGCTTTCTTT. It specifies CSATLSRGAFF.

At least ten counts were recorded for this clonotype. The chain recombines TRBV27 with TRBJ2-2; 9 bases are shared with TRBD1. Germline trimming cut 8 bases from V and 6 bases from J; bases unmatched to any gene: 13. This CDR3 spans 16 amino acids. In germline, CDR1 is MNHEY, CDR2 SMNVEV (reference sequence). The CDR3 DNA reads TGTGCCAGCCACAGACGACCGGGACAGGGAGCCGGGGAGCTGTTTTTT. It specifies CASHRRPGQGAGELFF.

This clonotype was picked up many times. V and J are TRBV29-1 and TRBJ1-1, with a weak D call TRBD1 (6 bases). The V end was cut by 5 bases, the J end by 1 base, with 11 bases between. Germline CDR1 and CDR2: SQVTM and ANQGSEA. The CDR3 consists of 13 residues. CDR3 nucleotides: TGCAGCGTTTCGGGACACCCGAACACTGAAGCTTTCTTT. Amino acid sequence: CSVSGHPNTEAFF.

This clonotype was observed many times. The gene calls are TRBV10-3 and TRBJ2-6, with a weak D call TRBD1 (5 bases). Germline loops: CDR1 ENHRY, CDR2 SYGVKD. The CDR3 extends over 17 amino acids. Deletions cut 3 bases from V and 4 bases from J, with 16 bases between. The CDR3 bases are TGTGCCATCAGTGATGGTTGGGGCTCTAAGGGGGCCAACGTCCTGACTTTC. Translated: CAISDGWGSKGANVLTF.

This clonotype occurred many times. The J gene is TRBJ1-3, the V gene TRBV12-3 or TRBV12-4; TRBD1 matches at 10 bases. The CDR3 runs to 16 residues. V was clipped by 5 bases and J by 4 bases; unmatched bases: 8. Written as DNA, the CDR3 is TGTGCCAGCAGTCACGACAGGGGGCGAAGAGGAAACACCATATATTTT. Protein sequence: CASSHDRGRRGNTIYF.

This clonotype was counted many times. The V and J genes are TRBV4-3 and TRBJ1-4; no reliable D call. CDR3 length: 15 residues. Trimming took 1 base from V and 8 from J, leaving 14 bases between them. Germline V gives CDR1 LGHNA, CDR2 YSLEER. This CDR3 is CASSQVPGNNEKLFF. CDR3 DNA: TGCGCCAGCAGCCAAGTCCCGGGAAACAACGAAAAACTGTTTTTT.